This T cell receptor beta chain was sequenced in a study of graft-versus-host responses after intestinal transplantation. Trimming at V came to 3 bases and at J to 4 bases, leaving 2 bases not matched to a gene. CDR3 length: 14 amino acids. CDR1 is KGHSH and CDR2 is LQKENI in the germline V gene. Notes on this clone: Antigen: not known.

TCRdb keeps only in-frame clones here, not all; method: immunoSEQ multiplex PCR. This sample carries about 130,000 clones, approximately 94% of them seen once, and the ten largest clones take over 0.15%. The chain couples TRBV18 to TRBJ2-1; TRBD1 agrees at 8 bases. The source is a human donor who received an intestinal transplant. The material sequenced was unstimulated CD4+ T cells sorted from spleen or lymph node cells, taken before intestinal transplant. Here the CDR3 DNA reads TGTGCCAGCTCACCCCGGGACAGGTACAATGAGCAGTTCTTC. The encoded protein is CASSPRDRYNEQFF.